The 11 T cell receptor beta chains given below trace back to one sample, sequenced in a study of cytomegalovirus exposure and HLA in healthy donors. Primers for the PCR totalled 60 Vbeta and 13 Jbeta. Clones were sequenced by immunoSEQ multiplex PCR, and TCRdb holds only the in-frame ones, with some missing. The table shows some 170,000 clones, with 71% occurring only once. Sequenced material: PBMCs. The receptors derive from a woman aged 25 to 45 in good health and CMV-seronegative.

The chain uses TRBV15 and TRBJ2-2; TRBD1 is a possible D gene (6 bases). The CDR3 loop spans 17 amino acids. CDR1 LNHNV and CDR2 YYDKDF come from the germline V gene (reference sequence). V was clipped by 0 bases and J by 1 base, with 12 bases between them. The DNA for the CDR3 is TGTGCCACCAGCAGAGATTGGACAGCGAGGAACACCGGGGAGCTGTTTTTT. It translates to CATSRDWTARNTGELFF.

The chain has TRBV4-1 and TRBJ1-4; no clear D. CDR3 length: 14 residues. V shed 4 bases and J shed 8 bases, with 14 bases lying between them. Germline CDR1 MGHRA, CDR2 YSYEKL. The CDR3 sequence: CASSPAVITEKLFF. CDR3 coding DNA: TGCGCCAGCAGCCCCGCGGTCATAACAGAAAAACTGTTTTTT.

The chain is built from TRBV12-2 and TRBJ2-3; the table's TRBD2 call for D was not verified on the DNA. TRBV12-2 is noted as a pseudogene. The length of the CDR3 is 17 residues. CDR3 DNA: TGTGCAAGTCGCTTAGAGATGGGACTAGCGTACACAGATACGCAGTATTTT. Protein product: CASRLEMGLAYTDTQYF.

The V call is TRBV6-6, the J call TRBJ1-5, with D unresolved. This CDR3 spans 14 amino acids. The V end lost 6 bases, the J end lost 6 bases, and 15 bases lay between the germline ends. Germline V gives CDR1 MNHNY, CDR2 SVGAGI (reference sequence). CDR3 in amino acids: CASSPFAGTQPQHF. The CDR3 DNA sequence: TGTGCCAGCAGCCCCTTTGCGGGAACTCAGCCCCAGCATTTT.

On this clone itself: Other nucleotide sequences in the sample specify the same CDR3. The CDR3 region has the DNA TGTGCCAGCAGCTTAGGGGGCGCTGAAGCTTTCTTT. As protein: CASSLGGAEAFF. This sequence joins TRBV7-9 and TRBJ1-1, with D maybe TRBD1 (5 bases). The V and J ends lost 1 base and 6 bases respectively, with 6 bases between them. In germline, CDR1 is SEHNR, CDR2 FQNEAQ (reference sequence). The CDR3 sequence is 12 residues long.

The V and J genes are TRBV9 and TRBJ2-1, with D uncertain. Germline assignment: CDR1 SGDLS and CDR2 YYNGEE. V was clipped by 4 bases and J by 3 bases, with 17 bases between them. The CDR3 runs to 16 residues. The CDR3: CASSPHRQVGYNEQFF. The CDR3 coding sequence is TGTGCCAGCAGCCCCCACCGTCAGGTGGGCTACAATGAGCAGTTCTTC. The full variable domain, with the rest looked up from reference TRBV9 and TRBJ2-1, is DSGVTQTPKHLITATGQRVTLRCSPRSGDLSVYWYQQSLDQGLQFLIQYYNGEERAKGNILERFSAQQFPDLHSELNLSSLELGDSALYFCASSPHRQVGYNEQFFGPGTRLTVL.

The chain links TRBV4-1 to TRBJ2-2; possible D gene TRBD1, 5 bases. The germline V and J ends were trimmed by 0 bases and 6 bases, with 8 bases remaining between them. Germline lookup yields CDR1 MGHRA and CDR2 YSYEKL. This CDR3 is 14 amino acids long. The CDR3 DNA reads TGCGCCAGCAGCCAAGAAGGGGAATCCGGGGAGCTGTTTTTT. Protein: CASSQEGESGELFF.

J is TRBJ2-2 and V is TRBV5-5; 10 positions agree with TRBD1. Losses at the gene ends were 4 bases for V and 4 bases for J; bases not matched to a gene: 4. This CDR3 region has 15 residues. The germline gives CDR1 SGHKS, CDR2 YYEKEE (reference sequence). CDR3 sequence (DNA): TGTGCCAGCAGCCTATGGACAGGGGGCACCGGGGAGCTGTTTTTT. Translated, it gives CASSLWTGGTGELFF. Together with reference TRBV5-5 and TRBJ2-2, the CDR3 gives the full variable domain: DAGVTQSPTHLIKTRGQQVTLRCSPISGHKSVSWYQQVLGQGPQFIFQYYEKEERGRGNFPDRFSARQFPNYSSELNVNALLLGDSALYLCASSLWTGGTGELFFGEGSRLTVL.

This chain links TRBV14 with TRBJ2-3; TRBD1 agrees at 7 bases. The CDR3 runs 15 residues. V lost 5 bases, J lost 3 bases, and 8 bases stayed unmatched. Germline V gives CDR1 SGHDN, CDR2 FVKESK. The CDR3 sequence is CASSGQVLYTDTQYF. The CDR3 bases are TGTGCCAGCAGCGGACAGGTTTTGTATACAGATACGCAGTATTTT.

The chain carries TRBV28 and TRBJ1-1, with TRBD1 matching over 7 bases. CDR1 MDHEN and CDR2 SYDVKM come from the germline V gene. Unmatched junction bases numbered 6, after V lost 5 bases and J lost 9 bases. The length of the CDR3 is 12 residues. The CDR3 nucleotides are TGTGCCAGCAGTCCGAGGGACAGCAAAGCTTTCTTT. Encoded protein: CASSPRDSKAFF.

The chain links TRBV7-9 to TRBJ2-5, with 8 nucleotides matching TRBD2. This CDR3 is built from 14 residues. The ends lost 6 bases at V and 7 bases at J; junction bases unmatched: 10. Per germline, CDR1 SEHNR and CDR2 FQNEAQ (reference sequence). The CDR3 DNA follows: TGTGCCAGCAGTTTTACAGCGGGAGAAGGGACCCAGTACTTC. As protein: CASSFTAGEGTQYF.